This TCR beta chain comes out of a study of T-cell reconstitution after alpha-beta-depleted transplantation in children (dated by TCRdb to about 2016). Regarding the research as a whole: Using TCR repertoire profiling, the study followed T-cell immune reconstitution in a quantitative way in children after TCRalphabeta/CD19-depleted allogeneic hematopoietic cell transplantation.

The library was produced with PCR. The reads were generated on an Illumina HiSeq 2500. TCR libraries were prepared with molecular barcoding, using unique molecular identifiers to normalize TCRbeta repertoire quantification. TCRdb redid the processing of the public reads, applying fastp at Q25 and MiXCR, and retained in-frame beta chains. Rows with one shared CDR3 protein collapse into an entry with the most common genes and DNA. For this sample there are a few hundred thousand distinct CDR3 sequences; 9.9% appear just once. The ten largest account for around a tenth of the sample. Measured from the cysteine to the phenylalanine, the CDR3 is 13 residues long. Only the CDR3 region is kept as DNA, spanning 39 bases read in frame from base 1. The junction shows trimming of 5 bases on V and 4 bases on J, and the gene matches do not reach 2 bases of it. This clonotype was counted ten times or more. Its antigen has not been determined. No per-base quality is available; no much larger clone lies one base away.

The sample here was PBMCs from the stem cell graft donor, taken from the stem cell graft. The V and J genes are TRBV12-3 or TRBV12-4 and TRBJ1-3; the central 7 bases match TRBD1. The TCR originated in a human donor who donated a stem cell graft to a child with SCID. Read as DNA, the sequence is TGTGCCAGCAGTCCACAGGGGGGAAACACCATATATTTT. It codes for CASSPQGGNTIYF.